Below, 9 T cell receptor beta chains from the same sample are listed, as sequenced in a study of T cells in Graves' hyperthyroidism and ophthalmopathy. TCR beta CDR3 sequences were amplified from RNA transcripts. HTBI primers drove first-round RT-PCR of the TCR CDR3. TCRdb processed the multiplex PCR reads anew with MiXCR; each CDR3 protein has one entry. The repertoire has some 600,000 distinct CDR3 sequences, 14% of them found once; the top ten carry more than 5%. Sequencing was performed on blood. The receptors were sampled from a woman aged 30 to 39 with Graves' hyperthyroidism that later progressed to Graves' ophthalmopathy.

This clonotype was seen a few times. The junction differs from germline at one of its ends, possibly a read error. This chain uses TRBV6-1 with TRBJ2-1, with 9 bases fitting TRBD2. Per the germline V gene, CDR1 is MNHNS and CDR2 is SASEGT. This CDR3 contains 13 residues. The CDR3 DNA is TGTGCCAGCACCCTAGCGGGATACAATGAGCAGCTCTTC. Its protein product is CASTLAGYNEQLF.

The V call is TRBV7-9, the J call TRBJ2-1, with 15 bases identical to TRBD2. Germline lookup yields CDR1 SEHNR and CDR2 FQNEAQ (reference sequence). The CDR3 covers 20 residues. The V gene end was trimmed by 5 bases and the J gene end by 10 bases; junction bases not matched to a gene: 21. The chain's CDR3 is CASSPPGLAGGVSGAQEQFF. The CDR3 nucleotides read TGTGCCAGCAGCCCTCCGGGACTAGCGGGAGGAGTGAGTGGTGCGCAAGAGCAGTTCTTC.

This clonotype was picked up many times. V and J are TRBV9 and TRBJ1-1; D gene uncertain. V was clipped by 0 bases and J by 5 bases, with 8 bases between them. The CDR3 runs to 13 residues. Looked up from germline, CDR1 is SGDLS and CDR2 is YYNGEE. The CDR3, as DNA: TGTGCCAGCAGCGTAGTCCTTAGTACTGAAGCTTTCTTT. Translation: CASSVVLSTEAFF.

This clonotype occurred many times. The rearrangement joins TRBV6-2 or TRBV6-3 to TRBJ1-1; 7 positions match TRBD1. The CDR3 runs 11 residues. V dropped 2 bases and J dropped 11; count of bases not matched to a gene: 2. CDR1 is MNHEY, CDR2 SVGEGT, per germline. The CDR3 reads CASSYVDRAFF. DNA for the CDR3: TGTGCCAGCAGTTACGTGGACAGGGCTTTCTTT.

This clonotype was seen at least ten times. The CDR3 protein is CASSLGRESEKLFF. Here the CDR3 DNA reads TGTGCCAGCAGTTTGGGACGGGAAAGTGAAAAACTGTTTTTT. The gene calls are TRBV12-3 or TRBV12-4 and TRBJ1-4; possible D gene TRBD1, 5 bases. The CDR3 is made up of 14 amino acids. The V end lost 3 bases, the J end lost 7 bases, and 12 bases lay between the germline ends.

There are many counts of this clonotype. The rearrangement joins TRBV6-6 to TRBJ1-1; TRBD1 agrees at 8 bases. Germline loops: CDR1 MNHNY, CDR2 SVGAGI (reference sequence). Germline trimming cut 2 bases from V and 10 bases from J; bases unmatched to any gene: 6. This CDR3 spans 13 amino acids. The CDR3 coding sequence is TGTGCCAGCAGTTACGGATACAGGGGGGTAGCTTTCTTT. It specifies CASSYGYRGVAFF.

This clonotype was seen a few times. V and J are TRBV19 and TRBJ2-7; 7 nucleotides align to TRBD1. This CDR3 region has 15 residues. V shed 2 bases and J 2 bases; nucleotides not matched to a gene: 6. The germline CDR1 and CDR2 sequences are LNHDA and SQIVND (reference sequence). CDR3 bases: TGTGCCAGTAGTATAATCGTGGGACAGCCCTACGAGCAGTACTTC. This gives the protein CASSIIVGQPYEQYF.

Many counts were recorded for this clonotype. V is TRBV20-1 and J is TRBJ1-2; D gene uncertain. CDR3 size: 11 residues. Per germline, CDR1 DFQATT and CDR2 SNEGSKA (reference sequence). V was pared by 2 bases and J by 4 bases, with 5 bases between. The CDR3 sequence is CSARTIYGYTF. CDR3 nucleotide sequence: TGCAGTGCTAGAACAATCTATGGCTACACCTTC.

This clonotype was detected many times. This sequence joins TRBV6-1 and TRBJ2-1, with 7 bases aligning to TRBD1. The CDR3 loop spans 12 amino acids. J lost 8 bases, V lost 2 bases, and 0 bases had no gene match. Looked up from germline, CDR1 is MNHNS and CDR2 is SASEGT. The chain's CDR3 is CASSETGDEQFF. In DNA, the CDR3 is TGTGCCAGCAGTGAAACAGGGGATGAGCAGTTCTTC.